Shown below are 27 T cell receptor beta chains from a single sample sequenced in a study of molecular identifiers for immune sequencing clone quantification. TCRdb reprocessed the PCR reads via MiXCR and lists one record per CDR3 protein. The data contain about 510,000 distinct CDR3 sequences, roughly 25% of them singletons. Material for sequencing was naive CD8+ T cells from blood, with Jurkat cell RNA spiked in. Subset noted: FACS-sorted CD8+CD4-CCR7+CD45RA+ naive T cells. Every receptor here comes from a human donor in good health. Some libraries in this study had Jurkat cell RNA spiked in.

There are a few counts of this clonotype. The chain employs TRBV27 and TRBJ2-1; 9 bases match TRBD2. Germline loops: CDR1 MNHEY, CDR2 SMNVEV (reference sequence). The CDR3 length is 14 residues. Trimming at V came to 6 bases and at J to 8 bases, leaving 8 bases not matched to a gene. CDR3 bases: TGTGCCAGCAGCCCGGGACTAGCTATCCATGAGCAGTTCTTC. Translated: CASSPGLAIHEQFF.

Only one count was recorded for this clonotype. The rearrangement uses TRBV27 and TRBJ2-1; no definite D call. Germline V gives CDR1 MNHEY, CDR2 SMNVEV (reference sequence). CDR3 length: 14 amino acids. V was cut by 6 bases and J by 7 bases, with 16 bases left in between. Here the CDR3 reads CASSDNTPRNEQFF. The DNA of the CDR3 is TGTGCCAGCAGCGACAACACACCTAGGAATGAGCAGTTCTTC.

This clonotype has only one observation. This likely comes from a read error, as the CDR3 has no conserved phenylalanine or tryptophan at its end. The CDR3 nucleotides read TGTGCCAGCAGCCAAGATCTCGCAGGGGATTCACCCCTCCACCTT. Encoded protein: CASSQDLAGDSPLHL. This chain links TRBV3-1 with TRBJ1-6, with D perhaps TRBD1 (6 bases). Trimming left V 0 bases short and J 8 bases short, with 11 bases between. The CDR3 extends over 15 amino acids. CDR1 is LGHDT, CDR2 YNNKEL, per germline (reference sequence).

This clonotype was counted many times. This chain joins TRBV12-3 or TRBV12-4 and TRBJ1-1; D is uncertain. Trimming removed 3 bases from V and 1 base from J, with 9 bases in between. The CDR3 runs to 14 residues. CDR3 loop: CASSFRQENTEAFF. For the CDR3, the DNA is TGTGCCAGCAGTTTCCGCCAGGAGAACACTGAAGCTTTCTTT.

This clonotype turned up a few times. As DNA, the CDR3 is TGTGCCAGCAGCCAAGATTTGAGCAATGAGCAGTTCTTC. As protein: CASSQDLSNEQFF. V usage is TRBV3-1 and J usage is TRBJ2-1; D uncertain. Germline V lookup: CDR1 LGHDT, CDR2 YNNKEL (reference sequence). The CDR3 runs 13 residues. The ends were cut back, 0 bases at V and 6 bases at J, with 6 bases in the middle.

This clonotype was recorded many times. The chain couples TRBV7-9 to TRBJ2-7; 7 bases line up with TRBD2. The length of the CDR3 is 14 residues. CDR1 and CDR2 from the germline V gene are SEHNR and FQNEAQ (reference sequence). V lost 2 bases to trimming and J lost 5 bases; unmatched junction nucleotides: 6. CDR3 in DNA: TGTGCCAGCAGCTTACCCAGCGGGGTAAACGAGCAGTACTTC. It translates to CASSLPSGVNEQYF.

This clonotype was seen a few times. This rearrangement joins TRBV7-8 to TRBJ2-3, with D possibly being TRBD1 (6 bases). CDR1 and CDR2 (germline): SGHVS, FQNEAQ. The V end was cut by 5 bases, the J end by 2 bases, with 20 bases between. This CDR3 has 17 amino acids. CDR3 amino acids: CASSLGAGVGVTDTQYF. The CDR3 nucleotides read TGTGCCAGCAGCCTTGGTGCAGGGGTTGGAGTCACAGATACGCAGTATTTT.

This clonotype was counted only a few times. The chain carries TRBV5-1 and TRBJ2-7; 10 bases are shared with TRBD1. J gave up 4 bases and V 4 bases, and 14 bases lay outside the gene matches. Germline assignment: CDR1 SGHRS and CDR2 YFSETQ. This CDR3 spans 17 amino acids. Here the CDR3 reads CASSPLAGTGVVYEQYF. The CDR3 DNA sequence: TGCGCCAGCAGCCCCCTAGCCGGGACAGGGGTGGTGTACGAGCAGTACTTC.

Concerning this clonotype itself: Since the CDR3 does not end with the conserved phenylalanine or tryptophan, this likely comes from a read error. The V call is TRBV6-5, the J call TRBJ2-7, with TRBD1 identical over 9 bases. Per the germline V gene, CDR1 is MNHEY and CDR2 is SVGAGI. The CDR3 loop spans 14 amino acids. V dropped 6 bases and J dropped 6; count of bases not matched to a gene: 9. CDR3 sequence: CASRPGQGWGEQYS. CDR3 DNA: TGTGCCAGCAGACCAGGACAGGGGTGGGGCGAGCAGTACTCC.

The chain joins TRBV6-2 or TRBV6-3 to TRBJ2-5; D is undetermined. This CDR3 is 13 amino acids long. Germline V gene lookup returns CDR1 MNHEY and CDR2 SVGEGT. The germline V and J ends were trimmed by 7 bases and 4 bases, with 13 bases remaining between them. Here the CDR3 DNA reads TGTGCCAGCATTTCGCAGGCAGGAGAGACCCAGTACTTC. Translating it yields CASISQAGETQYF.

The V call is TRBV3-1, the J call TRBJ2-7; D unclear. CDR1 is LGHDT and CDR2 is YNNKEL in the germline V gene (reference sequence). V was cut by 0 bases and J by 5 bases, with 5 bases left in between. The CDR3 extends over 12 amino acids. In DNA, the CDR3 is TGTGCCAGCAGCCAAGATCTCGACGAGCAGTACTTC. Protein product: CASSQDLDEQYF.

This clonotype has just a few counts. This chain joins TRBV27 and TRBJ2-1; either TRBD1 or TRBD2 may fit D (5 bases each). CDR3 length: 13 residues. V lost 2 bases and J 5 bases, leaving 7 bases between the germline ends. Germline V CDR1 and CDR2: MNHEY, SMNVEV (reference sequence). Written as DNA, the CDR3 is TGTGCCAGCAGTTTAGGGACGGACAATGAGCAGTTCTTC. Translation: CASSLGTDNEQFF.

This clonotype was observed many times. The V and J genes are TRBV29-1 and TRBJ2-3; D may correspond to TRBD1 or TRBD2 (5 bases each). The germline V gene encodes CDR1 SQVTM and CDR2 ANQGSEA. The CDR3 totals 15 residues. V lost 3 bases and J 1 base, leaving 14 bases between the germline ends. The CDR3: CSVESRDRGTDTQYF. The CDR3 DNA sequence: TGCAGCGTTGAGTCCCGGGACCGGGGCACAGATACGCAGTATTTT.

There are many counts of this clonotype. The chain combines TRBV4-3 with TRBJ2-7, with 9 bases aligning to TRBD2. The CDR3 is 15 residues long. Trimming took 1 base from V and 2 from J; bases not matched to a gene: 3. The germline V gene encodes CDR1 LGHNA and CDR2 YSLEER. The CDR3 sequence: CASSQVSGGTYEQYF. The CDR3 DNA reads TGCGCCAGCAGCCAAGTGAGCGGGGGGACCTACGAGCAGTACTTC.

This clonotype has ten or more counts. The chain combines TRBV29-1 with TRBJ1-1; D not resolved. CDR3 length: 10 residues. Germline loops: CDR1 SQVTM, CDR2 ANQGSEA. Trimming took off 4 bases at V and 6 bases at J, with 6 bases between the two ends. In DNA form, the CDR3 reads TGCAGCGTTGTAACAGCTGAAGCTTTCTTT. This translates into CSVVTAEAFF.

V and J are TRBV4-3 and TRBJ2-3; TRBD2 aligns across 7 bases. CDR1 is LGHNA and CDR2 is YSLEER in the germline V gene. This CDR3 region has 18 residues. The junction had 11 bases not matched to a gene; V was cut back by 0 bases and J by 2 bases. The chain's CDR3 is CASSQDIRRAGITDTQYF. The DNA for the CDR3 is TGCGCCAGCAGCCAAGATATTAGGCGAGCGGGGATCACAGATACGCAGTATTTT.

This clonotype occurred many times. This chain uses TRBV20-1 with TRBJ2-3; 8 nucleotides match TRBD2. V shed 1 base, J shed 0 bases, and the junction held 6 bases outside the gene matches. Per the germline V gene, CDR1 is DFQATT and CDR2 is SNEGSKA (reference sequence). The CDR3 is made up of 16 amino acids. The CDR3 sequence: CSARVVSSGSTDTQYF. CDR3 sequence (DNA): TGCAGTGCTAGAGTAGTGTCTAGCGGGAGCACAGATACGCAGTATTTT.

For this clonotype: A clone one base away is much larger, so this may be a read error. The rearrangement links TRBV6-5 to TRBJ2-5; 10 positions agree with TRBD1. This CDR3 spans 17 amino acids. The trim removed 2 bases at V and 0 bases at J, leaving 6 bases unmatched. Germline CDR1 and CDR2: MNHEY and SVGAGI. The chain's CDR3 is CASSYGTGAKYQETQYF. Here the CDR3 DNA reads TGTGCCAGCAGTTACGGGACAGGGGCCAAGTACCAAGAGACCCAGTACTTC.

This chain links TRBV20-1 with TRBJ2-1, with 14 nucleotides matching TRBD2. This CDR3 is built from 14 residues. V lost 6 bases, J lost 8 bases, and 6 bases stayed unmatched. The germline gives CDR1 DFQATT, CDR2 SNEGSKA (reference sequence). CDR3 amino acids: CSAKTSGRGYEQFF. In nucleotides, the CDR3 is TGCAGTGCAAAGACTAGCGGGAGGGGCTATGAGCAGTTCTTC.

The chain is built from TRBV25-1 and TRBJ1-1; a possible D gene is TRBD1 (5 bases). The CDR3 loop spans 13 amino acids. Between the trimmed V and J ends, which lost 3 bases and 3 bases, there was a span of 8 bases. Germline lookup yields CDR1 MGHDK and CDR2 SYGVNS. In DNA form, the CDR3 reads TGTGCCAGCAGTGACAGGGCTGACACTGAAGCTTTCTTT. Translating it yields CASSDRADTEAFF.

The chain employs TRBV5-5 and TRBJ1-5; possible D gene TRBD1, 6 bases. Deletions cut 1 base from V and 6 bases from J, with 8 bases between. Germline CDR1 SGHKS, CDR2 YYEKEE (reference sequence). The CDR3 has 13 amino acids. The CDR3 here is CASSLTGTQPQHF. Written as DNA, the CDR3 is TGTGCCAGCAGCTTGACAGGGACTCAGCCCCAGCATTTT.

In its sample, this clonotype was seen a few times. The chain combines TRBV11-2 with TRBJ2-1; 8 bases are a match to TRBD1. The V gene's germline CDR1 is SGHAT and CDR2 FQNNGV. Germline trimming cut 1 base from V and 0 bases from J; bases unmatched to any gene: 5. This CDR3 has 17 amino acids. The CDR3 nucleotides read TGTGCCAGCAGCTTAGTGACAGGGGCCCACTCCTACAATGAGCAGTTCTTC. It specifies CASSLVTGAHSYNEQFF.

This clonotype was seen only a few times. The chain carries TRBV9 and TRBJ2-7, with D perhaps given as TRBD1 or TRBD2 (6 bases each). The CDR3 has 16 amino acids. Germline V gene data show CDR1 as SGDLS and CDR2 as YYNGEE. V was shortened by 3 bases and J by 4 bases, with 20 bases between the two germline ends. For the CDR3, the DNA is TGTGCCAGCAGCGAAATGACGGGGGCGCGAACTTACGAGCAGTACTTC. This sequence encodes CASSEMTGARTYEQYF.

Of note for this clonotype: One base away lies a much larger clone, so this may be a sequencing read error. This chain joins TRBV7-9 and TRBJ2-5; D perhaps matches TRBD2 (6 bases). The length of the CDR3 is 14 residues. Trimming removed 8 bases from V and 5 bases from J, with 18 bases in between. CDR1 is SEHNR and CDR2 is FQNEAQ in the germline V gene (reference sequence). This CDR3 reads CASQQVRGTETQYF. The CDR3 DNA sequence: TGTGCCAGCCAGCAGGTGCGGGGAACGGAGACCCAGTACTTC. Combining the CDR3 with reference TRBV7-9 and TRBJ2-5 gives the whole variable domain DTGVSQNPRHKITKRGQNVTFRCDPISEHNRLYWYRQTLGQGPEFLTYFQNEAQLEKSRLLSDRFSAERPKGSFSTLEIQRTEQGDSAMYLCASQQVRGTETQYFGPGTRLLVL.

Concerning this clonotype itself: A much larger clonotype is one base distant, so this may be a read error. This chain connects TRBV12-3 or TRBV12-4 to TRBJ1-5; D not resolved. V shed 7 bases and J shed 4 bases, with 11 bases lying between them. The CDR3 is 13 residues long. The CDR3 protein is CASKREGNQPQHF. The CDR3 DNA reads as TGTGCCAGCAAAAGGGAGGGAAATCAGCCCCAGCATTTT.

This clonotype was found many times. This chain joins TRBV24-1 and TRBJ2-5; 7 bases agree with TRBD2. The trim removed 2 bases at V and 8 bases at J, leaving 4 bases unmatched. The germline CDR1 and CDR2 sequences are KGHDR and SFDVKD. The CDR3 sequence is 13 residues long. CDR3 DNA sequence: TGTGCCACCAGTGATTCCCTGACTAGCACCCAGTACTTC. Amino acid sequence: CATSDSLTSTQYF.

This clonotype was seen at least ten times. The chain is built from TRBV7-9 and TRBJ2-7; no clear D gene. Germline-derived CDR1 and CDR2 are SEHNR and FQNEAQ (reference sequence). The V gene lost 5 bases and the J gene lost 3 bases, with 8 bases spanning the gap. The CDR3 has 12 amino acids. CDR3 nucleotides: TGTGCCAGCAGCCCGAATCGCTACGAGCAGTACTTC. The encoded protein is CASSPNRYEQYF. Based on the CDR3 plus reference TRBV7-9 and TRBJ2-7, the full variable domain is DTGVSQNPRHKITKRGQNVTFRCDPISEHNRLYWYRQTLGQGPEFLTYFQNEAQLEKSRLLSDRFSAERPKGSFSTLEIQRTEQGDSAMYLCASSPNRYEQYFGPGTRLTVT.